Listed below are T cell receptor beta chains from one sample, sequenced in a study of blood T cell repertoires in COVID-19. The assay was immunoSEQ multiplex PCR, and TCRdb's table has in-frame clones only and misses some. The sample lists more than 200,000 clones, 85% to 90% occurring once. Sequenced input: peripheral blood. The receptors originated from a woman aged 45-65 years with COVID-19, enrolled during active disease. The CDR3 runs from the conserved cysteine through the conserved F or W. The D gene is left open where the match is weak. Clone size is stated in some rows and not others, as once, few, many or a class when expanded.

TRBJ2-5	TRBV6-1	-	-	TGTGCCAGCAGTGAGAGGTACCAAGAGACCCAGTACTTC	CASSERYQETQYF
TRBJ2-6	TRBV29-1	-	-	TGCAGCGTTGCGGCAGGGCACTCTGGGGCCAACGTCCTGACTTTC	CSVAAGHSGANVLTF
TRBJ1-1	TRBV5-6	-	-	TGTGCCAGCAGCTCGGGGTGGCCCTTGGGCACTGAAGCTTTCTTT	CASSSGWPLGTEAFF
TRBJ1-1	TRBV5-8	-	TRBD1	TGTGCCAGCAGCTTTCCGGGACAGGGCCTGAACACTGAAGCTTTCTTT	CASSFPGQGLNTEAFF
TRBJ1-5	TRBV7-8	few	-	TGTGCCAGCAGCCCCGGAGGGTACAATCAGCCCCAGCATTTT	CASSPGGYNQPQHF
TRBJ1-1	TRBV19	-	TRBD1	TGTGCCAGTAGTCGACAGGGGGCCAGAACTGAAGCTTTCTTT	CASSRQGARTEAFF
TRBJ1-2	TRBV7-2	-	-	TGTGCCAGCAGCCCATCGGTCGGGGGGTCGGGGTATGGCTACACCTTC	CASSPSVGGSGYGYTF
TRBJ1-2	TRBV27	-	-	TGTGCCAGCAGTTTCGGGGATTTTGGCTATGGCTACACCTTC	CASSFGDFGYGYTF
TRBJ2-2	TRBV5-1	-	-	TGCGCCAGCAGCCAGAGGGTCGGGGAGCTGTTTTTT	CASSQRVGELFF
TRBJ2-1	TRBV19	-	TRBD2	TGTGCCAGTAGTATCGGGTTAGCGGGGGCCTTCTCCAATGAGCAGTTCTTC	CASSIGLAGAFSNEQFF
TRBJ1-1	TRBV28	-	-	TGTGCCAGCAGTACCTTAGGGCCCGGGGTGACTGAAGCTTTCTTT	CASSTLGPGVTEAFF
TRBJ2-1	TRBV5-5	-	TRBD2	TGTGCCAGCAGCTTAGCGGGGGGGCCTAATAATGAGCAGTTCTTC	CASSLAGGPNNEQFF
TRBJ1-1	TRBV12-2	-	-	TGTGCAAGTCGCCGGGGGGACGGACATCTCGGGACTGAAGCTTTCTTT	CASRRGDGHLGTEAFF